A single sample gave rise to the 8 T cell receptor beta chains below, sequenced in a study of response to subunit inactivated influenza vaccine. Each CDR3 protein gets one entry after TCRdb re-called the RT-PCR reads with MiXCR. The table shows hundreds of thousands of distinct CDR3 sequences, with 15% to 19% occurring only once. The sequences come from PBMCs from blood, collected roughly 12 days after vaccination. The receptors were gathered from a man aged 50 to 59 who received an inactivated influenza vaccine.

The CDR3 DNA follows: TGCAGTGCCTCGCTAGCGGGGCCCTACAATGAGCAGTTCTTC. Translating it yields CSASLAGPYNEQFF. The rearrangement uses TRBV20-1 and TRBJ2-1, with 9 bases aligning to TRBD2. There are 14 residues in the CDR3. Unmatched junction bases numbered 5, after V lost 6 bases and J lost 2 bases. Germline CDR1 and CDR2: DFQATT and SNEGSKA (reference sequence).

On this clonotype: A read error is possible here, since a much larger clone lies one base away. The chain carries TRBV29-1 and TRBJ2-2, with 9 positions matching TRBD2. Trimming took 4 bases from V and 4 from J; bases not matched to a gene: 7. Germline V gene data show CDR1 as SQVTM and CDR2 as ANQGSEA. The CDR3 totals 15 residues. The CDR3 spells CSVVSLAGGTGELFF. The CDR3 bases are TGCAGCGTTGTCTCACTAGCGGGCGGCACCGGGGAGCTGTTTTTT.

This clonotype was observed a handful of times. CDR3 sequence (DNA): TGTGCCAGCAGGCCCACAGGGACGGATAATTCACCCCTCCACTTT. This gives the protein CASRPTGTDNSPLHF. The gene calls are TRBV6-2 or TRBV6-3 and TRBJ1-6, with D possibly TRBD1 on 6 matching bases. V was clipped by 6 bases and J by 5 bases, with 14 bases between them. The germline CDR1 and CDR2 sequences are MNHEY and SVGEGT. This CDR3 is 15 amino acids long.

This clonotype has just a few counts. The chain links TRBV5-1 to TRBJ2-3; D gene uncertain. Germline V gene lookup returns CDR1 SGHRS and CDR2 YFSETQ. Trimming removed 2 bases from V and 2 bases from J, with 9 bases in between. The CDR3 extends over 14 amino acids. CDR3 amino acids: CASSFRDNTDTQYF. In DNA, the CDR3 is TGCGCCAGCAGCTTTCGAGACAACACAGATACGCAGTATTTT.

The chain combines TRBV6-2 or TRBV6-3 with TRBJ2-1; 10 positions match TRBD1. The CDR3 extends over 16 amino acids. In germline, CDR1 is MNHEY, CDR2 SVGEGT. J was trimmed by 2 bases and V by 5 bases; bases with no gene match: 6. The CDR3 loop reads CASSRTGTGAYNEQFF. In DNA, the CDR3 is TGTGCCAGCAGTCGGACCGGGACAGGGGCCTACAATGAGCAGTTCTTC.

The chain joins TRBV4-3 to TRBJ1-6, with D unresolved. Germline V gene lookup returns CDR1 LGHNA and CDR2 YSLEER. V lost 4 bases to trimming and J lost 7 bases, with 8 bases between them. The CDR3 covers 13 residues. DNA for the CDR3: TGCGCCAGCAGCCGAGGGAGCAATTCACCCCTCCACTTT. Protein: CASSRGSNSPLHF.

The table lists this clonotype with a few counts. The chain employs TRBV7-2 and TRBJ2-7; TRBD1 matches 10 bases. The V gene's germline CDR1 is SGHTA and CDR2 FQGNSA. This CDR3 contains 14 residues. Trimming cost V 4 bases and J 4 bases; bases outside gene matches: 4. The CDR3 sequence is CASSSTGGMYEQYF. Written as DNA, the CDR3 is TGTGCCAGCAGCTCGACAGGGGGCATGTACGAGCAGTACTTC.

This clonotype came up once. The chain recombines TRBV27 with TRBJ2-3, with D possibly called TRBD1 or TRBD2 (5 bases each). V was clipped by 5 bases and J by 9 bases, with 15 bases between them. The CDR3 sequence is 13 residues long. Germline CDR1 reads MNHEY; CDR2 reads SMNVEV (reference sequence). In nucleotides, the CDR3 is TGTGCCAGCAGTCCCCGCGTGTGGGGGACGCAGTATTTT. Translation: CASSPRVWGTQYF.